This T cell receptor (beta chain) was sequenced during a study of blood T cell repertoires in COVID-19. At the level of the study: Material from acute and convalescent COVID-19 was sourced from the United States, Italy and Spain. T cells, B-cell-depleted T cells, or PBMCs supplied cDNA or gDNA.

The CDR3 consists of 14 residues. The germline V gene encodes CDR1 MDHEN and CDR2 SYDVKM. Trimming cost V 2 bases and J 0 bases, with 7 bases left between them. In the study's own analysis: Reference gene primer amplification gave nucleated cell count estimates. Sequencing was performed with immunoSEQ multiplex PCR; in TCRdb, only in-frame clones are kept and a portion is missing. Clonal size and the V and J genes are those of that table, whereas D and trimming came from the DNA. The sample shows approximately 170,000 clones, more than 70% of them seen only once. The chain joins TRBV28 to TRBJ1-1; D unclear. The receptor was isolated from a woman older than 75 with active or convalescent COVID-19. The sequencing input was peripheral blood. Here the CDR3 reads CASSLEALNTEAFF. CDR3 coding DNA: TGTGCCAGCAGTTTAGAGGCTTTGAACACTGAAGCTTTCTTT.